This TCR beta chain was documented in a study of blood T cells in healthy people across ages. Study details: About one barcoded TCR beta cDNA was captured per two T cells. Study results and caveats: Whereas aged donors had fewer naive CD4+ cells, long-lived donors had more of them and higher diversity. Significant beta diversity loss was already apparent by age roughly 44, declining roughly linearly.

Concerning this clonotype itself: What it binds is not known.

This CDR3 region has 18 residues. Trimming removed 4 bases from V and 5 bases from J; junction bases left unmatched: 15. Germline assignment: CDR1 SGHTA and CDR2 FQGNSA. Then a second PCR, running roughly 7 to 11 cycles, was carried out with a sample-barcoded 5' primer and a J-beta primer mix. Each cDNA molecule received a tag from a template-switch adaptor that had 12 random nucleotides. TCRdb itself ran the 5' RACE reads through MiXCR, one entry per CDR3 protein. The sample holds fewer than 750,000 distinct CDR3 sequences, around half seen once. The specimen was blood. The V call is TRBV7-2, the J call TRBJ1-5, with 9 bases aligning to TRBD1. The clonotype was recovered from a man older than 75 in good health. The CDR3 reads CASSYHAGTGFGDQPQHF. CDR3 sequence (DNA): TGTGCCAGCAGCTACCACGCCGGGACAGGGTTCGGGGATCAGCCCCAGCATTTT. The full variable domain, its missing parts supplied by reference TRBV7-2 and TRBJ1-5, is GAGVSQSPSNKVTEKGKDVELRCDPISGHTALYWYRQSLGQGLEFLIYFQGNSAPDKSGLPSDRFSAERTGGSVSTLTIQRTQQEDSAVYLCASSYHAGTGFGDQPQHFGDGTRLSIL.